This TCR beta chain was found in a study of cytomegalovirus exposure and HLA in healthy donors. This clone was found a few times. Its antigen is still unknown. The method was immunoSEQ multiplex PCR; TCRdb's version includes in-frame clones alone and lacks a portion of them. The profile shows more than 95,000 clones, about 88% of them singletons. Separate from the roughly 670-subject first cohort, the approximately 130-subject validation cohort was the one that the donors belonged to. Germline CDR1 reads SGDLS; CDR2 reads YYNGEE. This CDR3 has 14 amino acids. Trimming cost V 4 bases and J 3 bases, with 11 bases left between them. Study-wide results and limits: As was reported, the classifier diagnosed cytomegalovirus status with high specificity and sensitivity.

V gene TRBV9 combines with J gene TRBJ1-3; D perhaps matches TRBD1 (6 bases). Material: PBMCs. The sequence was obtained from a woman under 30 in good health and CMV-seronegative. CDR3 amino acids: CASSPTGSGNTIYF. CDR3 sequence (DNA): TGTGCCAGCAGCCCCACAGGGAGTGGAAACACCATATATTTT.